This is a list of T cell receptor beta chains from one sample in a study of blood T cell repertoires in COVID-19. Clones were sequenced by immunoSEQ multiplex PCR, and TCRdb holds only the in-frame ones, with some missing. The table shows 55,000 to 65,000 clones, with about nine tenths occurring only once. The sequenced material came from peripheral blood. These receptors all stem from a human donor in a cohort sampled during active COVID-19. Both conserved end residues are part of each CDR3. A D gene is named only where the DNA matches it firmly. The size field is filled for only some rows; it gives once, few, many or a size class.

d_gene	abundance	v_gene	j_gene	CDR3nt	CDR3aa
TRBD2	-	TRBV2	TRBJ2-7	TGTGCCAGCAGTGAAGAGTTAGCGGGCCCGAGCTCCTACGAGCAGTACTTC	CASSEELAGPSSYEQYF
TRBD2	once	TRBV6-4	TRBJ2-1	TGTGCCAGCAGTGAATCCCCGACTAGCGGGAGATTCGGTGAGCAGTTCTTC	CASSESPTSGRFGEQFF
-	-	TRBV7-9	TRBJ1-2	TGTGCCAGCAGCCCGGGACTATCCTGGGATGGCTACACCTTC	CASSPGLSWDGYTF
TRBD1	-	TRBV7-9	TRBJ1-2	TGTGCCAGCAGCCTTGGACAGGGAAGGGGCTACACCTTC	CASSLGQGRGYTF
-	-	TRBV7-2	TRBJ2-3	TGTGCCAGCAACCATCTGTCTCAGAGCACAGATACGCAGTATTTT	CASNHLSQSTDTQYF
-	-	TRBV18	TRBJ2-7	TGTGCCAGCTCACCACTAGCGGCCGACTACGAGCAGTACTTC	CASSPLAADYEQYF
TRBD1	-	TRBV19	TRBJ1-6	TGTGCCAGTAGTATAGATTGGACAGGCCTCAACTTTTCACCCCTCCACTTT	CASSIDWTGLNFSPLHF
TRBD2	-	TRBV6-2/TRBV6-3	TRBJ2-7	TGTGCCAGCAGTTACGCCGGGAGGTCCGACGAGCAGTACTTC	CASSYAGRSDEQYF
-	-	TRBV6-5	TRBJ2-7	TGTGCCAGCAGTTACCAGGGCCTCGAGCAGTACTTC	CASSYQGLEQYF
-	once	TRBV4-1	TRBJ1-1	TGCGCCAGCAGCCAAGATCTATTTGCAGGGCCCATGAACACTGAAGCTTTCTTT	CASSQDLFAGPMNTEAFF
TRBD1	-	TRBV5-4	TRBJ1-1	TGTGCCAGCAGCTTGGGGCAGGGGGAGAGCACTGAAGCTTTCTTT	CASSLGQGESTEAFF
TRBD1	-	TRBV7-2	TRBJ1-1	TGTGCCAGCAGCCTCCAAAGACTTACCGGGACAGGGAACACTGAAGCTTTCTTT	CASSLQRLTGTGNTEAFF
-	-	TRBV3-1/TRBV3-2	TRBJ2-7	TGTGCCAGCAGCCAAGCTTCGCTAGCCCCAACCTACGAGCAGTACTTC	CASSQASLAPTYEQYF
-	once	TRBV2	TRBJ1-3	TGTGCCAGCAGCGAGTTGGGGGCGCGTGGAAACACCATATATTTT	CASSELGARGNTIYF
TRBD1	-	TRBV4-2	TRBJ2-1	TGTGCCAGCAGTATCGAGGGGGCGGACAGCTCCTACAATGAGCAGTTCTTC	CASSIEGADSSYNEQFF
-	-	TRBV28	TRBJ2-7	TGTGCCAGCAGTTCGACAGCCTACGAGCAGTACTTC	CASSSTAYEQYF
TRBD2	-	TRBV10-3	TRBJ2-1	TGTGCCATCAGTGATGGGACTAGCGGGAGTAATGAGCAGTTCTTC	CAISDGTSGSNEQFF
TRBD2	-	TRBV7-3	TRBJ2-7	TGTGCCAGCAGCTTATGGAGCGGGGCCTACGAGCAGTACTTC	CASSLWSGAYEQYF
-	-	TRBV18	TRBJ2-3	TGTGCCAGCTCAAACACAGGAGATACGCAGTATTTT	CASSNTGDTQYF
-	-	TRBV27	TRBJ2-3	TGTGCCAGCCTGCGGGTGGGCACAGATACGCAGTATTTT	CASLRVGTDTQYF
TRBD1	-	TRBV19	TRBJ2-7	TGTGCCAGTAGTTCAACCGGGACAGTTTCCTACGAGCAGTACTTC	CASSSTGTVSYEQYF
-	-	TRBV4-1	TRBJ2-5	TGCGCCAGCAGCCAAGATCTCCAGGGTAGGGAGACCCAGTACTTC	CASSQDLQGRETQYF
-	-	TRBV19	TRBJ1-5	TGTGCCAGTAGTATTTCCCGAGGGGGAAACAATCAGCCCCAGCATTTT	CASSISRGGNNQPQHF
TRBD2	-	TRBV5-4	TRBJ2-1	TGTGCCAGCAGCTTGCTTCTAGCGGCGTACAATGAGCAGTTCTTC	CASSLLLAAYNEQFF
TRBD1	-	TRBV7-9	TRBJ2-7	TGTGCCAGCAGACTAACCGGACAGGGCCATCCGTACTTC	CASRLTGQGHPYF
-	-	TRBV9	TRBJ1-6	TGTGCCAGCAGCGTAGCTGGCAGGGTGACGAATTCACCCCTCCACTTT	CASSVAGRVTNSPLHF
TRBD1	-	TRBV6-6	TRBJ1-5	TGTGCCAGCAGTTACATACAGGGGGATCAGCCCCAGCATTTT	CASSYIQGDQPQHF
-	-	TRBV18	TRBJ2-5	TGTGCCAGCTCACCAGTAGGGAGAGAAGAGACCCAGTACTTC	CASSPVGREETQYF
TRBD2	few	TRBV7-7	TRBJ2-1	TGTGCTAGCAGCCCGAGACTAGCGGACAATGAGCAGTTCTTC	CASSPRLADNEQFF
TRBD1	-	TRBV19	TRBJ1-1	TGTGCCAGTAGTACGTACCGGGACAGGGGCGCTGAAGCTTTCTTT	CASSTYRDRGAEAFF
-	-	TRBV3-1/TRBV3-2	TRBJ2-3	TGTGCCAGCAGCCTGACGACGGGAGCAGATACGCAGTATTTT	CASSLTTGADTQYF
-	-	TRBV21-1	TRBJ2-3	TGTGCCAGCAGCACCCCAAGACCGCGGCATACGCAGTATTTT	CASSTPRPRHTQYF
-	-	TRBV28	TRBJ1-5	TGTGCCAGCAGTTTAGAGCAGGTTAGCAATCAGCCCCAGCATTTT	CASSLEQVSNQPQHF
-	-	TRBV9	TRBJ2-1	TGTGCCAGCAGCCCGTCGGACAAGACGGGTGAGCAGTTCTTC	CASSPSDKTGEQFF
-	-	TRBV24-1	TRBJ2-3	TGTGCCACCAGTGATTTCAGGACAGATACGCAGTATTTT	CATSDFRTDTQYF
TRBD2	-	TRBV6-5	TRBJ2-3	TGTGCCAGCAGTTACGCATCTAGCGGGAGCTTGGATACGCAGTATTTT	CASSYASSGSLDTQYF
-	-	TRBV18	TRBJ2-6	TGTGCCAGCTCTCCGCCGCAGGGGATTTCGGTCTCTGGGGCCAACGTCCTGACTTTC	CASSPPQGISVSGANVLTF
TRBD2	once	TRBV9	TRBJ2-1	TGTGCCAGCAGCGAGAGGACTAGCGGGAATACCAATGAGCAGTTCTTC	CASSERTSGNTNEQFF
TRBD1	-	TRBV19	TRBJ2-5	TGTGCCAGTATCGTACCCAGGGGGCTACACCAAGAGACCCAGTACTTC	CASIVPRGLHQETQYF
-	-	TRBV7-2	TRBJ2-1	TGTGCCAGCAGCTCCTCGGATAGGGGGAGCTCCTACAATGAGCAGTTCTTC	CASSSSDRGSSYNEQFF
-	-	TRBV12-5	TRBJ2-1	TGTGCTAGTGGTTTGGGGCCCCCAACTAGTAACCCGCCGTTCTTC	CASGLGPPTSNPPFF
TRBD2	-	TRBV7-3	TRBJ2-1	TGTGCCAGCAGCCGAACTCGATGGACTAGCGCGAGCTCCTACAATGAGCAGTTCTTC	CASSRTRWTSASSYNEQFF
-	-	TRBV14	TRBJ1-6	TGTGCCAGCAGCCAAGAGTTGTCGAATTCACCCCTCCACTTT	CASSQELSNSPLHF
TRBD2	few	TRBV2	TRBJ2-1	TGTGCCAGCAGTGACACCGGCCTAGCGGGTTCCAATGAGCAGTTCTTC	CASSDTGLAGSNEQFF
-	-	TRBV7-8	TRBJ2-6	TGTGCCAGCAGCCCCATCGACAGCTCCGGGGCCAACGTCCTGACTTTC	CASSPIDSSGANVLTF
TRBD1	-	TRBV7-2	TRBJ1-4	TGTGCCAGCAGCCCAGGGGCGGGACAGGGCACCGAAGAGCTGTTTTTT	CASSPGAGQGTEELFF
TRBD1	-	TRBV27	TRBJ2-1	TGTGCCAGCAGTTTATGGGGGGGGACAGGGAGGGAGCAGTTCTTC	CASSLWGGTGREQFF
TRBD2	-	TRBV5-1	TRBJ2-3	TGCGCCAGCAGTTCCGGGACTAGTACGGCAGATACGCAGTATTTT	CASSSGTSTADTQYF
TRBD1	-	TRBV15	TRBJ2-5	TGTGCCACCAGCAGGACAGGGGGCGGAGGAGAGACCCAGTACTTC	CATSRTGGGGETQYF